The 22 T cell receptor beta chains reported below all come from one sample, sequenced in a study of T cell responses to AZD1222 COVID-19 vaccine. Data came from immunoSEQ multiplex PCR; TCRdb stores just in-frame clones and leaves some out. The sample consists of 90,000 to 95,000 clones, around nine tenths of them appearing once. Sequences were derived from peripheral blood, sampled on day 0 of AZD1222 vaccination. These TCRs come from an adult in good health.

The V call is TRBV6-2 or TRBV6-3, the J call TRBJ2-1; D gene ambiguous. The CDR3 covers 14 residues. CDR1 and CDR2 from the germline V gene are MNHEY and SVGEGT. Trimming removed 2 bases from V and 3 bases from J, with 8 bases in between. The CDR3 reads CASSYGANYNEQFF. In DNA, the CDR3 is TGTGCCAGCAGTTACGGTGCCAACTACAATGAGCAGTTCTTC.

The chain recombines TRBV7-2 with TRBJ1-1; perhaps TRBD1 as D (5 bases). Germline V gene lookup returns CDR1 SGHTA and CDR2 FQGNSA. This CDR3 contains 13 residues. V dropped 5 bases and J dropped 1 base, with 8 bases sitting between them. CDR3 nucleotides: TGTGCCAGCAGCCTAGGGGCGAACACTGAAGCTTTCTTT. This sequence encodes CASSLGANTEAFF.

This rearrangement joins TRBV10-1 to TRBJ2-3; no reliable D call. Germline V lookup: CDR1 WNHNN, CDR2 SYGVQD (reference sequence). This CDR3 spans 13 amino acids. V lost 7 bases and J lost 0, with 8 bases in between. The CDR3 nucleotides read TGCGCCAGCACTCTTTCTAGCACAGATACGCAGTATTTT. As protein: CASTLSSTDTQYF.

This sequence joins TRBV11-1 and TRBJ2-7; D is possibly TRBD1 (5 bases). Trimming stripped 1 base from V and 7 bases from J, with 11 bases between. Looked up from germline, CDR1 is SGHAT and CDR2 is FQDESV (reference sequence). This CDR3 has 13 residues. In DNA, the CDR3 is TGTGCCAGCAGCTTAGGACAGTCTGAAGAGCAGTACTTC. Protein sequence: CASSLGQSEEQYF.

V gene TRBV3-1 (or the pseudogene TRBV3-2) combines with J gene TRBJ2-7; D is possibly TRBD1 (6 bases). Germline V gene data show CDR1 as LGHDT and CDR2 as YNNKEL (reference sequence). With 0 bases removed from V and 0 bases from J, the gap between germline ends came to 15 bases. The CDR3 totals 17 residues. The CDR3 region has the DNA TGTGCCAGCAGCCAAGAAGGGACACCCAAGAGCTCCTACGAGCAGTACTTC. Translated, it gives CASSQEGTPKSSYEQYF.

The genes are TRBV9 and TRBJ2-3; maybe TRBD1 (5 bases). V lost 1 base, J lost 5 bases, and 11 bases lay in between. This CDR3 contains 14 residues. Germline V lookup: CDR1 SGDLS, CDR2 YYNGEE. As DNA, the CDR3 is TGTGCCAGCAGCGTAAGGGGTTCTGGAGATACGCAGTATTTT. Translating it yields CASSVRGSGDTQYF. Drawing the rest from reference TRBV9 and TRBJ2-3, the complete variable domain is DSGVTQTPKHLITATGQRVTLRCSPRSGDLSVYWYQQSLDQGLQFLIQYYNGEERAKGNILERFSAQQFPDLHSELNLSSLELGDSALYFCASSVRGSGDTQYFGPGTRLTVL.

The genes are TRBV7-8 and TRBJ1-5; weak D call: TRBD1 (5 bases). Trimming stripped 5 bases from V and 3 bases from J, with 17 bases between. Germline-derived CDR1 and CDR2 are SGHVS and FQNEAQ. The CDR3 is made up of 16 amino acids. The CDR3 DNA reads TGTGCCAGCAGCCCCATGGGGCCGACAAACAATCAGCCCCAGCATTTT. It codes for CASSPMGPTNNQPQHF.

The V and J genes are TRBV6-5 and TRBJ1-6; 7 nucleotides line up with TRBD1. Trimming took 6 bases from V and 7 from J; bases not matched to a gene: 9. Germline V gene sequence: CDR1 MNHEY, CDR2 SVGAGI. This CDR3 comprises 15 residues. The DNA for the CDR3 is TGTGCCAGCAGCCTAACCGGGACAGCCAATTCACCCCTCCACTTT. It codes for CASSLTGTANSPLHF.

This clone came up a few times. The chain links TRBV7-2 to TRBJ1-3; unclear D gene. V shed 1 base and J shed 4 bases, with 8 bases lying between them. The CDR3 spans 14 residues. Germline CDR1 and CDR2: SGHTA and FQGNSA. CDR3 residues: CASSLVLEGNTIYF. The DNA for the CDR3 is TGTGCCAGCAGCTTAGTCCTTGAGGGAAACACCATATATTTT.

The chain is built from TRBV11-2 and TRBJ2-1; the D is unclear. CDR3 size: 13 residues. From germline, CDR1 is SGHAT and CDR2 FQNNGV. The V gene lost 5 bases and the J gene lost 10 bases, with 15 bases spanning the gap. Here the CDR3 reads CASSQEAQGEQFF. The CDR3, as DNA: TGTGCCAGCAGCCAAGAGGCACAAGGAGAGCAGTTCTTC. Drawing the rest from reference TRBV11-2 and TRBJ2-1, the complete variable domain is EAGVAQSPRYKIIEKRQSVAFWCNPISGHATLYWYQQILGQGPKLLIQFQNNGVVDDSQLPKDRFSAERLKGVDSTLKIQPAKLEDSAVYLCASSQEAQGEQFFGPGTRLTVL.

J is TRBJ1-2 and V is TRBV5-4, with 8 bases aligning to TRBD1. The germline V gene encodes CDR1 SGHNT and CDR2 YYREEE (reference sequence). This CDR3 is built from 15 residues. J lost 0 bases, V lost 2 bases, and 3 bases had no gene match. In nucleotides, the CDR3 is TGTGCCAGCAGCTTCTGGGACAGGCCTAACTATGGCTACACCTTC. As protein: CASSFWDRPNYGYTF.

This chain joins TRBV11-1 and TRBJ1-1, with D possibly TRBD1 on 6 matching bases. The CDR3 consists of 13 residues. The V and J ends lost 3 bases and 7 bases respectively, with 12 bases between them. Germline values: CDR1 SGHAT, CDR2 FQDESV (reference sequence). This chain's CDR3 is CASSLTGPFEAFF. Written as DNA, the CDR3 is TGTGCCAGCAGCTTGACAGGTCCGTTTGAAGCTTTCTTT.

This chain uses TRBV18 with TRBJ2-6; no clear D. This CDR3 has 15 amino acids. Trimming left V 5 bases short and J 0 bases short, with 8 bases between. CDR1 is KGHSH, CDR2 LQKENI, per germline. The DNA for the CDR3 is TGTGCCAGCTCATCGGGTAGCTCTGGGGCCAACGTCCTGACTTTC. The encoded protein is CASSSGSSGANVLTF. Full variable domain (rest looked up from reference TRBV18 and TRBJ2-6): NAGVMQNPRHLVRRRGQEARLRCSPMKGHSHVYWYRQLPEEGLKFMVYLQKENIIDESGMPKERFSAEFPKEGPSILRIQQVVRGDSAAYFCASSSGSSGANVLTFGAGSRLTVL.

The chain has TRBV19 and TRBJ2-3, with D perhaps matching TRBD1 (6 bases). Germline CDR1 LNHDA, CDR2 SQIVND (reference sequence). CDR3 length: 16 amino acids. Trimming removed 0 bases from V and 6 bases from J, with 16 bases in between. The CDR3 DNA is TGTGCCAGTAGTATAGATCTATCAGGGGAATCGGATACGCAGTATTTT. Translating gives CASSIDLSGESDTQYF.

The V call is TRBV6-5, the J call TRBJ1-1; 9 positions match TRBD1. V shed 4 bases and J 7 bases; nucleotides not matched to a gene: 1. The CDR3 is 12 residues long. Germline-derived CDR1 and CDR2 are MNHEY and SVGAGI. The CDR3 loop reads CASSLDRGEAFF. CDR3 nucleotides: TGTGCCAGCAGTTTGGACAGGGGTGAAGCTTTCTTT.

V and J are TRBV6-5 and TRBJ2-3, with TRBD1 matching over 9 bases. This CDR3 is built from 14 residues. The junction had 5 bases not matched to a gene; V was cut back by 4 bases and J by 6 bases. The V gene's germline CDR1 is MNHEY and CDR2 SVGAGI. CDR3 amino acids: CASSWGQGFDTQYF. CDR3 in DNA: TGTGCCAGCAGTTGGGGACAGGGTTTTGATACGCAGTATTTT.

The chain has TRBV4-3 and TRBJ1-2; TRBD1 agrees at 9 bases. The J segment lost 2 bases and the V segment lost 2 bases, leaving 6 bases of the junction unmatched. The CDR3 runs 16 residues. Germline V gene lookup returns CDR1 LGHNA and CDR2 YSLEER. This chain's CDR3 is CASSQLPGTGNYGYTF. The CDR3 coding sequence is TGCGCCAGCAGCCAACTCCCCGGGACAGGGAACTATGGCTACACCTTC.

The CDR3 DNA reads TGTGCCAGTAGTCCACGGACAGGGGGCGGCTATGGCTACACCTTC. As protein: CASSPRTGGGYGYTF. The genes are TRBV19 and TRBJ1-2; 11 nucleotides align to TRBD1. The trim removed 5 bases at V and 4 bases at J, leaving 6 bases unmatched. Germline loops: CDR1 LNHDA, CDR2 SQIVND (reference sequence). There are 15 residues in the CDR3.

This clone has just one count. The chain is built from TRBV20-1 and TRBJ2-6; unclear D gene. V lost 4 bases, J lost 4 bases, and 2 bases lay in between. The CDR3 contains 11 residues. Germline values: CDR1 DFQATT, CDR2 SNEGSKA (reference sequence). DNA for the CDR3: TGCAGTGCTAACGGGGCCAACGTCCTGACTTTC. It translates to CSANGANVLTF.

The chain employs TRBV3-1 (or the pseudogene TRBV3-2) and TRBJ2-3, with 7 bases that match TRBD1. The CDR3 has 12 amino acids. CDR1 is LGHDT, CDR2 YNNKEL, per germline (reference sequence). The V segment lost 6 bases and the J segment 7 bases; nucleotides outside the gene matches: 4. CDR3 nucleotide sequence: TGTGCCAGCAGTTACAGGGGCTATACGCAGTATTTT. As protein: CASSYRGYTQYF.

This sequence joins TRBV7-2 and TRBJ2-5, with 8 bases fitting TRBD2. Germline V gene data show CDR1 as SGHTA and CDR2 as FQGNSA. V lost 4 bases, J lost 3 bases, and 1 base stayed unmatched. The CDR3 loop spans 13 amino acids. The CDR3 coding sequence is TGTGCCAGCAGCTATAGCGGGAAAGAGACCCAGTACTTC. Protein: CASSYSGKETQYF.

The chain recombines TRBV19 with TRBJ1-5, with 9 bases identical to TRBD1. V shed 8 bases and J 3 bases; nucleotides not matched to a gene: 5. This CDR3 comprises 14 residues. The germline gives CDR1 LNHDA, CDR2 SQIVND (reference sequence). CDR3 sequence reads: CASGGTGHNQPQHF. In nucleotides, the CDR3 is TGTGCCAGTGGGGGGACAGGGCACAATCAGCCCCAGCATTTT.